This TCR beta chain comes out of a study of blood T cell repertoires in COVID-19. Background on the study: Samples representing acute and convalescent COVID-19 were sourced from the United States, Italy and Spain. T cells, B-cell-depleted T cells, or PBMCs provided the cDNA or gDNA that served as material.

Under the authors' procedure: Nucleated cell counts were estimated from reference gene primer amplification. Assay: immunoSEQ multiplex PCR; the TCRdb copy retains only in-frame clones and omits some. D and trimming were read from the DNA, whereas the V and J calls and clone size are those reported in that table. The sample carries some 250,000 clones, around 79% recorded once. CDR3 size: 12 residues. The germline gives CDR1 SNHLY, CDR2 FYNNEI. Trimming pared 8 bases from V and 10 bases from J, leaving 17 bases between. The V gene is TRBV2, the J gene TRBJ1-1; weak D call: TRBD1 (6 bases). The source is a woman of 80 years or more with acute or convalescent COVID-19. The sequencing sample was made of peripheral blood. The CDR3 DNA reads TGTGCCAGCCTTGGGGGCAGGGGTGTAGCTTTCTTT. Protein sequence: CASLGGRGVAFF.